The 11 T cell receptor beta chains in this list originate from one sample, sequenced in a study of human T cells and chemical hapten exposure. MiXCR, applied by TCRdb to the RACE reads, yields one record per CDR3 protein. The sample shows 50,000 to 65,000 distinct CDR3 sequences, approximately 9.9% of them seen only once. Time point reported: patch test 3, about 24 weeks after DPC sensitization. Treatment of the sample: therapeutic diphenylcyclopropenone sensitization with weekly scalp DPC. The material sequenced was whole blood, taken in connection with sensitization to the hapten diphenylcyclopropenone (DPC). All receptors come from a woman aged 40 to 55 with alopecia areata. Some clones in this sample may be carry-over from other donors' samples.

This clonotype has a count of ten or more. This chain uses TRBV5-1 with TRBJ1-4; maybe TRBD1 (5 bases). The germline CDR1 and CDR2 sequences are SGHRS and YFSETQ. V lost 4 bases and J 11 bases, leaving 24 bases between the germline ends. This CDR3 is 16 amino acids long. CDR3 region: CASSPGTASQMKKLFF. The CDR3 DNA reads as TGCGCCAGCAGCCCCGGGACGGCATCTCAAATGAAGAAACTGTTTTTT.

This clonotype is labeled medium-sized. This chain joins TRBV3-1 and TRBJ1-1, with 8 bases fitting TRBD1. Trimming at V came to 4 bases and at J to 7 bases, leaving 2 bases not matched to a gene. The CDR3 is 12 amino acids. CDR1 LGHDT and CDR2 YNNKEL come from the germline V gene (reference sequence). The CDR3 region is CASSPTGVEAFF. The CDR3 nucleotides read TGTGCCAGCAGCCCGACAGGGGTTGAAGCTTTCTTT.

This clonotype is medium-sized within its sample. J is TRBJ1-6 and V is TRBV6-2 or TRBV6-3; unclear D gene. The CDR3 extends over 14 amino acids. Germline CDR1 and CDR2: MNHEY and SVGEGT. Trimming pared 2 bases from V and 7 bases from J, leaving 9 bases between. The CDR3 is CASSYGDPNSPLHF. The CDR3 nucleotides are TGTGCCAGCAGTTACGGCGATCCCAATTCACCCCTCCACTTT.

The J gene is TRBJ2-4, the V gene TRBV7-2; tentatively, D is TRBD2 (8 bases). Deletions cut 7 bases from V and 0 bases from J, with 19 bases between. The CDR3 length is 17 residues. Germline V gene lookup returns CDR1 SGHTA and CDR2 FQGNSA. The CDR3 here is CASKPGGTALAKNIQYF. The CDR3 region has the DNA TGTGCCAGCAAACCGGGGGGGACAGCCCTAGCCAAAAACATTCAGTACTTC.

The J gene is TRBJ2-5, the V gene TRBV6-2 or TRBV6-3; TRBD2 matches 11 bases. The J segment lost 2 bases and the V segment lost 4 bases, leaving 6 bases of the junction unmatched. Germline CDR1 is MNHEY and CDR2 is SVGEGT. The length of the CDR3 is 16 residues. CDR3: CASSSELAGVQETQYF. The CDR3 DNA is TGTGCCAGCAGTTCCGAACTAGCGGGGGTGCAAGAGACCCAGTACTTC.

This clonotype was observed at least ten times. The chain recombines TRBV14 with TRBJ2-2; D is unresolved. Looked up from germline, CDR1 is SGHDN and CDR2 is FVKESK. This CDR3 has 14 amino acids. The germline V and J ends were trimmed by 2 bases and 0 bases, with 4 bases remaining between them. CDR3 region: CASSQWANTGELFF. DNA for the CDR3: TGTGCCAGCAGCCAATGGGCGAACACCGGGGAGCTGTTTTTT. Full variable domain (missing parts from reference TRBV14 and TRBJ2-2): EAGVTQFPSHSVIEKGQTVTLRCDPISGHDNLYWYRRVMGKEIKFLLHFVKESKQDESGMPNNRFLAERTGGTYSTLKVQPAELEDSGVYFCASSQWANTGELFFGEGSRLTVL.

This clonotype has a count of ten or more. This chain connects TRBV5-5 to TRBJ2-3, with 7 bases fitting TRBD1. The V gene end was trimmed by 2 bases and the J gene end by 0 bases; junction bases not matched to a gene: 6. Germline CDR1 and CDR2: SGHKS and YYEKEE (reference sequence). This CDR3 has 16 residues. The CDR3 loop is CASSFRDRASTDTQYF. CDR3 DNA sequence: TGTGCCAGCAGCTTTAGGGACAGAGCTAGCACAGATACGCAGTATTTT.

The chain employs TRBV7-9 and TRBJ1-6; D is unclear. Trimming left V 4 bases short and J 8 bases short, with 9 bases between. Germline CDR1 and CDR2: SEHNR and FQNEAQ (reference sequence). The CDR3 has 13 residues. Here the CDR3 DNA reads TGTGCCAGCAGCTACGCCGTTGATTCACCCCTCCACTTT. Its protein product is CASSYAVDSPLHF.

At least ten counts were recorded for this clonotype. The J gene is TRBJ2-7, the V gene TRBV20-1, with D possibly matching TRBD2 (6 bases). The CDR3 loop spans 9 amino acids. With 6 bases removed from V and 7 bases from J, the gap between germline ends came to 7 bases. Germline lookup yields CDR1 DFQATT and CDR2 SNEGSKA (reference sequence). In DNA, the CDR3 is TGCAGTGCCGGGACTGAGCAGTACTTC. Its translation: CSAGTEQYF.

This clonotype was detected many times. The V call is TRBV20-1, the J call TRBJ1-4, with TRBD1 as a possible D gene (6 bases). The CDR3 length is 15 residues. V dropped 0 bases and J dropped 5 bases, with 13 bases sitting between them. CDR1 and CDR2 from the germline V gene are DFQATT and SNEGSKA (reference sequence). Here the CDR3 reads CSAREAGTPNEKLFF. The CDR3 nucleotides read TGCAGTGCTAGAGAGGCCGGGACACCCAATGAAAAACTGTTTTTT.

In this sample, this clonotype turned up a few times. The chain has TRBV11-2 and TRBJ2-7; 8 bases map to TRBD2. This CDR3 is built from 17 residues. V lost 1 base, J lost 0 bases, and 8 bases stayed unmatched. Germline V lookup: CDR1 SGHAT, CDR2 FQNNGV. The CDR3 nucleotides read TGTGCCAGCAGCTTAGGATCAGGCGGGGGGTACTCCTACGAGCAGTACTTC. Amino acid sequence: CASSLGSGGGYSYEQYF.